Each of the 24 T cell receptor beta chains below was sequenced from the same sample in a study of Ad26.COV2.S vaccination and SARS-CoV-2 variants. Described treatment: 19 received Ad26.COV2.S at low or high dose, single or two shots; roughly five received placebo; per-sample allocation not given. Specimens were obtained on day 63 following the first vaccine or placebo injection. The data were produced by immunoSEQ multiplex PCR, yet TCRdb's version contains in-frame clones alone and is incomplete. The sample has roughly 240,000 clones; more than 75% are singletons. Sample: peripheral blood, taken in a trial of Ad26.COV2.S vaccine versus placebo. The receptors were sampled from a person between 18 and 65 years old who received the Ad26.COV2.S COVID-19 vaccine or a placebo.

CDR3 sequence reads: CASSQGVTGASGANVLTF. The CDR3 region has the DNA TGTGCCAGCAGCCAAGGGGTGACAGGGGCATCTGGGGCCAACGTCCTGACTTTC. J is TRBJ2-6 and V is TRBV4-2; 8 bases are shared with TRBD1. This CDR3 comprises 18 residues. CDR1 LGHNA and CDR2 YNFKEQ come from the germline V gene. Unmatched junction bases numbered 6, after V lost 1 base and J lost 1 base.

This chain joins TRBV5-5 and TRBJ1-1; tentatively, D is TRBD1 (6 bases). V lost 4 bases to trimming and J lost 0 bases, with 13 bases between them. Germline V lookup: CDR1 SGHKS, CDR2 YYEKEE (reference sequence). This CDR3 contains 15 residues. The CDR3 is CASSRGQAMNTEAFF. Here the CDR3 DNA reads TGTGCCAGCAGCAGGGGACAAGCTATGAACACTGAAGCTTTCTTT.

This chain connects TRBV12-5 to TRBJ2-5, with D possibly TRBD1 on 6 matching bases. Germline values: CDR1 LGHNT, CDR2 FRNRAP. There are 14 residues in the CDR3. With 0 bases removed from V and 5 bases from J, the gap between germline ends came to 10 bases. CDR3: CASGLVRGNETQYF. In DNA, the CDR3 is TGTGCTAGTGGTTTGGTGAGGGGGAATGAGACCCAGTACTTC.

This chain's CDR3 is CASSLVEGDGGYTF. Written as DNA, the CDR3 is TGTGCCAGCAGCTTAGTAGAGGGGGATGGGGGCTACACCTTC. The chain is built from TRBV7-2 and TRBJ1-2, with TRBD1 as a possible D gene (6 bases). This CDR3 contains 14 residues. The germline V gene encodes CDR1 SGHTA and CDR2 FQGNSA. Trimming pared 1 base from V and 8 bases from J, leaving 14 bases between. Supplemented by reference TRBV7-2 and TRBJ1-2, the full variable domain reads GAGVSQSPSNKVTEKGKDVELRCDPISGHTALYWYRQSLGQGLEFLIYFQGNSAPDKSGLPSDRFSAERTGGSVSTLTIQRTQQEDSAVYLCASSLVEGDGGYTFGSGTRLTVV.

V usage is TRBV28 and J usage is TRBJ1-2; D call uncertain. CDR3 length: 12 amino acids. Germline V gene sequence: CDR1 MDHEN, CDR2 SYDVKM. Trimming removed 2 bases at V and 8 bases at J, with 9 bases between. CDR3 coding DNA: TGTGCCAGCAGTTTACGGCCCGGGGGCTACACCTTC. Protein product: CASSLRPGGYTF.

The gene calls are TRBV6-2 or TRBV6-3 and TRBJ2-7; the match to TRBD2 covers 15 bases. CDR3 length: 16 amino acids. CDR1 is MNHEY and CDR2 is SVGEGT in the germline V gene. V dropped 2 bases and J dropped 2; count of bases not matched to a gene: 1. CDR3 nucleotide sequence: TGTGCCAGCAGTTACGGACTAGCGGGAGGGCCCTACGAGCAGTACTTC. This sequence encodes CASSYGLAGGPYEQYF.

The J gene is TRBJ2-5, the V gene TRBV3-1 (or the pseudogene TRBV3-2); 11 bases map to TRBD2. The CDR3 length is 17 residues. CDR1 is LGHDT, CDR2 YNNKEL, per germline (reference sequence). The trim removed 0 bases at V and 5 bases at J, leaving 8 bases unmatched. The CDR3 protein is CASSQDLLAGVGETQYF. The CDR3 DNA reads as TGTGCCAGCAGCCAAGATTTACTAGCGGGAGTTGGGGAGACCCAGTACTTC.

The chain recombines TRBV7-3 with TRBJ2-7; D gene unclear. Trimming removed 5 bases at V and 1 base at J, with 9 bases between. Germline CDR1 reads SGHTA; CDR2 reads FQGTGA. This CDR3 comprises 13 residues. The chain's CDR3 is CASSPMWSYEQYF. The CDR3 DNA reads TGTGCCAGCAGCCCCATGTGGTCCTACGAGCAGTACTTC.

The chain carries TRBV11-2 and TRBJ2-2; 7 positions match TRBD1. With V trimmed by 0 bases and J by 4 bases, 5 bases remained unmatched. The germline CDR1 and CDR2 sequences are SGHAT and FQNNGV. This CDR3 is 16 amino acids long. The CDR3 region is CASSLDWTGSTGELFF. CDR3 DNA: TGTGCCAGCAGCTTAGATTGGACAGGCTCCACCGGGGAGCTGTTTTTT.

The V gene is TRBV11-2, the J gene TRBJ2-1; D not certain. Germline loops: CDR1 SGHAT, CDR2 FQNNGV. The CDR3 has 13 residues. Trimming shortened V by 0 bases and J by 9 bases, and 9 bases separated the two germline ends. The CDR3 region is CASSLDGRVEQFF. The CDR3 nucleotides read TGTGCCAGCAGCTTAGATGGACGAGTTGAGCAGTTCTTC.

The chain is built from TRBV5-1 and TRBJ2-5; weak D call: TRBD1 (5 bases). The V gene's germline CDR1 is SGHRS and CDR2 YFSETQ. V gave up 6 bases and J gave up 7 bases, with 22 bases separating them. The CDR3 sequence is 15 residues long. The CDR3 region has the DNA TGCGCCAGCACCAGAGGACACCCCCGACTCATGACCCAGTACTTC. This gives the protein CASTRGHPRLMTQYF. Supplemented by reference TRBV5-1 and TRBJ2-5, the full variable domain reads KAGVTQTPRYLIKTRGQQVTLSCSPISGHRSVSWYQQTPGQGLQFLFEYFSETQRNKGNFPGRFSGRQFSNSRSEMNVSTLELGDSALYLCASTRGHPRLMTQYFGPGTRLLVL.

The rearrangement links TRBV4-2 to TRBJ2-5; 11 positions agree with TRBD2. The CDR3 has 17 amino acids. Germline CDR1 and CDR2: LGHNA and YNFKEQ. Trimming removed 0 bases from V and 5 bases from J; junction bases left unmatched: 8. The CDR3 protein is CASSQEEGSGRAETQYF. DNA for the CDR3: TGTGCCAGCAGCCAAGAGGAGGGTAGCGGGAGGGCCGAGACCCAGTACTTC.

V gene TRBV5-4 combines with J gene TRBJ2-5; no clear D gene. This CDR3 is 13 amino acids long. The germline V and J ends were trimmed by 5 bases and 4 bases, with 12 bases remaining between them. Germline V gives CDR1 SGHNT, CDR2 YYREEE (reference sequence). The CDR3 coding sequence is TGTGCCAGCAGTTCCGTACCGTCAGAGACCCAGTACTTC. Its translation is CASSSVPSETQYF.

The V and J genes are TRBV19 and TRBJ1-2; weak D call: TRBD1 (5 bases). This CDR3 is built from 15 residues. Germline V gene lookup returns CDR1 LNHDA and CDR2 SQIVND (reference sequence). The ends were cut back, 0 bases at V and 4 bases at J, with 12 bases in the middle. For the CDR3, the DNA is TGTGCCAGTAGTATAGATCTCGGGGCCACCTATGGCTACACCTTC. Encoded protein: CASSIDLGATYGYTF.

This chain joins TRBV5-1 and TRBJ2-1; TRBD1 aligns across 8 bases. The trim removed 1 base at V and 3 bases at J, leaving 6 bases unmatched. CDR1 and CDR2 from the germline V gene are SGHRS and YFSETQ. There are 16 residues in the CDR3. The CDR3 bases are TGCGCCAGCAGCTTGCCGACAGGGGTCGGCTACAATGAGCAGTTCTTC. Translated, it gives CASSLPTGVGYNEQFF.

The chain recombines TRBV30 with TRBJ1-5, with D possibly being TRBD1 (5 bases). V gave up 5 bases and J gave up 0 bases, with 8 bases separating them. CDR1 and CDR2 from the germline V gene are GTSNPN and SVGIG (reference sequence). The CDR3 runs to 13 residues. The CDR3 DNA is TGTGCCTGGTCCAGGGATAGCAATCAGCCCCAGCATTTT. It translates to CAWSRDSNQPQHF.

The rearrangement links TRBV7-6 to TRBJ1-1; the D gene is possibly TRBD1 (5 bases). V lost 2 bases to trimming and J lost 0 bases, with 10 bases between them. Germline CDR1 and CDR2: SGHVS and FNYEAQ. The CDR3 contains 15 residues. CDR3 loop: CASSLSGAVNTEAFF. CDR3 bases: TGTGCCAGCAGCTTAAGTGGGGCGGTGAACACTGAAGCTTTCTTT.

The chain carries TRBV7-8 and TRBJ1-2; D possibly corresponds to TRBD1 (5 bases). V shed 5 bases and J shed 6 bases, with 19 bases lying between them. The germline gives CDR1 SGHVS, CDR2 FQNEAQ. This CDR3 has 15 amino acids. The CDR3 bases are TGTGCCAGCAGCCGAGGTCCGGGGGAATCAGATGGCTACACCTTC. Translated: CASSRGPGESDGYTF. The full variable domain, completed using reference TRBV7-8 and TRBJ1-2, is GAGVSQSPRYKVAKRGQDVALRCDPISGHVSLFWYQQALGQGPEFLTYFQNEAQLDKSGLPSDRFFAERPEGSVSTLKIQRTQQEDSAVYLCASSRGPGESDGYTFGSGTRLTVV.

The chain couples TRBV15 to TRBJ2-7; 10 bases are a match to TRBD2. The CDR3 runs to 14 residues. J was trimmed by 1 base and V by 6 bases; bases with no gene match: 3. The germline CDR1 and CDR2 sequences are LNHNV and YYDKDF (reference sequence). CDR3: CATSRSGGSYEQYF. The CDR3 DNA follows: TGTGCCACCAGTCGTAGCGGGGGGTCCTACGAGCAGTACTTC.

The genes are TRBV10-1 and TRBJ1-2; 8 nucleotides match TRBD1. Germline V gives CDR1 WNHNN, CDR2 SYGVQD (reference sequence). Trimming took 3 bases from V and 7 from J; bases not matched to a gene: 10. CDR3 length: 15 amino acids. CDR3 amino acids: CASSDSGQGRAGYTF. DNA of the CDR3: TGCGCCAGCAGTGACTCAGGACAGGGCCGGGCTGGCTACACCTTC.

This chain links TRBV11-2 with TRBJ2-7; 8 bases agree with TRBD1. Looked up from germline, CDR1 is SGHAT and CDR2 is FQNNGV. The CDR3 is 16 amino acids. Trimming removed 8 bases from V and 6 bases from J; junction bases left unmatched: 18. The CDR3 DNA reads TGTGCCAGCTCACCTCACCGGGGACAGGCGCCTCGCGAGCAGTACTTC. It codes for CASSPHRGQAPREQYF.

The rearrangement joins TRBV2 to TRBJ2-4; either TRBD1 or TRBD2 may supply D (5 bases each). This CDR3 contains 13 residues. The germline V gene has CDR1 SNHLY and CDR2 FYNNEI. Trimming left V 3 bases short and J 11 bases short, with 14 bases between. The CDR3 DNA is TGTGCCAGCAGTGATACTACTAGGGGAGTTCAGTACTTC. Translation: CASSDTTRGVQYF.

The V call is TRBV15, the J call TRBJ1-1; TRBD1 matches at 7 bases. Losses at the gene ends were 4 bases for V and 5 bases for J; bases not matched to a gene: 7. The germline V gene has CDR1 LNHNV and CDR2 YYDKDF (reference sequence). The CDR3 has 14 residues. CDR3 in amino acids: CATSTRQGQTEAFF. DNA for the CDR3: TGTGCCACCAGCACCAGACAGGGTCAGACTGAAGCTTTCTTT.

In this sample, this clone turned up many times. The V and J genes are TRBV5-1 and TRBJ1-1, with TRBD1 matching 8 bases. This CDR3 is 14 amino acids long. The V and J ends lost 4 bases and 11 bases, in that order; junction bases with no gene match: 13. Germline lookup yields CDR1 SGHRS and CDR2 YFSETQ. The DNA for the CDR3 is TGCGCCAGCAGCCTCCGGACAGGGCGTGGTGGGGCTTTCTTT. Its protein product is CASSLRTGRGGAFF.